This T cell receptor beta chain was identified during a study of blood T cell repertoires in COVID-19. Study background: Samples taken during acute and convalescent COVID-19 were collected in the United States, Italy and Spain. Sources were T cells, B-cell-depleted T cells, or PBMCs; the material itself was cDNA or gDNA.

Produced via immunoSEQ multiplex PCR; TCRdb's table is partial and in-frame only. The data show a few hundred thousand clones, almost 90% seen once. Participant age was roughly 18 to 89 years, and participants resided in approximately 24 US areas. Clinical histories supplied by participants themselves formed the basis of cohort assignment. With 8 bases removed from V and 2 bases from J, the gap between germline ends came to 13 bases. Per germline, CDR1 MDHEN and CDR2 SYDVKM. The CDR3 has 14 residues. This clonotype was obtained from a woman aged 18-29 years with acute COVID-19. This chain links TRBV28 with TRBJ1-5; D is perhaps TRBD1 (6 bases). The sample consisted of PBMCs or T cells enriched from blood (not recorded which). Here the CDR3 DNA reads TGTGCCAGCCTTTTCCCAGGGGGCAATCAGCCCCAGCATTTT. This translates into CASLFPGGNQPQHF.